The clone carrying this T cell receptor (beta chain) appeared a few times. A much larger clone is a single base away; this may be a read error. A primer in the constant region served to generate TCR beta cDNA from about 480 ng of total RNA. Researchers made the TCR beta libraries by running three nested multiplex PCR rounds with slightly modified ARM-PCR. A C-beta reverse primer was combined with TRBV1-TRBV30 forward primers in the first two PCR rounds, and each round had 10 cycles. TCRdb re-analysed the multiplex PCR reads in MiXCR, keeping a single row per CDR3 protein. The sample lists around 330,000 distinct CDR3 sequences, more than 55% seen once, with roughly 9% in the top ten. The sample comes from a study of tumor-infiltrating lymphocytes in primary liver carcinoma. Study summary: These were node-negative, non-metastatic T1-T3 tumors of roughly 4 to 10 cm. Each of the samples returned roughly 3.65 to 7.5 million productive TCRbeta reads (a yield similar across tissue types).

The authors took blood RNA from unsorted whole blood and also extracted germline DNA. CDR3 length: 11 amino acids. Germline V gives CDR1 SQVTM, CDR2 ANQGSEA. Specimen: peripheral blood. The sequence was collected from a man in his forties or fifties with primary liver carcinoma and hepatitis B virus infection. This chain joins TRBV29-1 and TRBJ2-3, with TRBD2 identical over 7 bases. CDR3: CSVGTTDMQYF. The CDR3 DNA reads as TGCAGCGTGGGGACTACAGATATGCAGTATTTT.